This T cell receptor beta chain was sequenced for a study of OX40 agonist ivuxolimab in advanced cancers. About the research overall: Antecedent anti-PD-1, anti-PD-L1 or anti-CTLA-4 therapy was permissible, with under 50% having received some. Overall study results and limits: Antigen specificity was not determined for the expanded peripheral T cells. At doses 0.1 to 3.0 mg/kg, CD4+ and CD8+ clones expanded.

About this clone: No antigen is known for it.

Germline V gives CDR1 SGHAT, CDR2 FQNNGV. The CDR3 loop spans 15 amino acids. V dropped 5 bases and J dropped 6; count of bases not matched to a gene: 13. The method was immunoSEQ multiplex PCR; TCRdb's version includes in-frame clones alone and lacks a portion of them. The profile shows 75,000 to 100,000 clones, around 88% of them singletons. This receptor was taken from an adult with an advanced solid tumor such as melanoma, head and neck, liver or kidney cancer. V and J are TRBV11-2 and TRBJ2-7; 7 bases are a match to TRBD2. The material was CD4+ or CD8+ T cells sorted from blood, obtained in a trial of the OX40 agonist ivuxolimab. The CDR3 coding sequence is TGTGCCAGCAGCAAGGATAGGGGCGGGGGACGCGAGCAGTACTTC. It translates to CASSKDRGGGREQYF.